The 13 T cell receptor beta chains reported below all come from one sample, sequenced in a study of read filtering for tumor transcriptome and immune sequencing. From approximately 430 ng of RNA, a library with molecular barcoded alpha/delta and beta/gamma adaptors was made. TCRdb re-analysed the reads in MiXCR, keeping a single row per CDR3 protein. The sample holds 130,000 or so distinct CDR3 sequences, about 13% seen once. The sequenced material came from a population of CD138-negative cells sorted from bone marrow. The origin of the receptors is a donor aged 40 or over with multiple myeloma.

This clonotype came up many times. This chain's CDR3 is CASSVGGHEQFF. The CDR3 region has the DNA TGCGCCAGCAGTGTTGGAGGGCATGAGCAGTTCTTC. The chain uses TRBV10-1 and TRBJ2-1; D is perhaps TRBD2 (6 bases). Germline V CDR1 and CDR2: WNHNN, SYGVQD (reference sequence). Trimming removed 4 bases at V and 8 bases at J, with 9 bases between. This CDR3 spans 12 amino acids.

This clonotype was recorded at least ten times. The chain carries TRBV20-1 and TRBJ2-3; tentatively, D is TRBD2 (7 bases). Trimming pared 0 bases from V and 2 bases from J, leaving 15 bases between. This CDR3 spans 16 amino acids. Germline CDR1 DFQATT, CDR2 SNEGSKA (reference sequence). CDR3 in amino acids: CSAREKGEGVTDTQYF. In nucleotides, the CDR3 is TGCAGTGCTAGAGAAAAGGGGGAGGGGGTCACAGATACGCAGTATTTT.

This clonotype occurred many times. The chain carries TRBV9 and TRBJ1-4; D is ambiguous. Germline V gene sequence: CDR1 SGDLS, CDR2 YYNGEE. Between the trimmed V and J ends, which lost 0 bases and 5 bases, there was a span of 11 bases. The CDR3 sequence is 15 residues long. The CDR3 region is CASSVGLTVNEKLFF. The CDR3 bases are TGTGCCAGCAGCGTAGGATTGACGGTGAATGAAAAACTGTTTTTT.

This clonotype was seen ten or more times. This sequence joins TRBV4-1 and TRBJ1-2; D may be TRBD1 (6 bases). The CDR3 sequence is 16 residues long. The germline V gene has CDR1 MGHRA and CDR2 YSYEKL. Trimming pared 4 bases from V and 5 bases from J, leaving 20 bases between. In nucleotides, the CDR3 is TGCGCCAGCAGCCCGAAACTGACAGGTGGAGTTTATGGCTACACCTTC. Residues: CASSPKLTGGVYGYTF.

This clonotype was recorded a few times. The genes are TRBV19 and TRBJ1-5; D gene unclear. This CDR3 spans 13 amino acids. V was pared by 5 bases and J by 8 bases, with 13 bases between. Germline lookup yields CDR1 LNHDA and CDR2 SQIVND (reference sequence). In nucleotides, the CDR3 is TGTGCCAGTAGTTCGACCGATTTAGAGCCCCAGCATTTT. Residues: CASSSTDLEPQHF. Looking up the rest from reference TRBV19 and TRBJ1-5 gives the full variable domain: DGGITQSPKYLFRKEGQNVTLSCEQNLNHDAMYWYRQDPGQGLRLIYYSQIVNDFQKGDIAEGYSVSREKKESFPLTVTSAQKNPTAFYLCASSSTDLEPQHFGDGTRLSIL.

The chain recombines TRBV6-1 with TRBJ2-7, with 12 bases fitting TRBD2. V lost 4 bases and J lost 5; bases outside the gene matches: 6. Germline V CDR1 and CDR2: MNHNS, SASEGT. This CDR3 comprises 15 residues. The CDR3 reads CASSGLAGVLHEQYF. As DNA, the CDR3 is TGTGCCAGCAGTGGACTAGCGGGAGTTCTCCACGAGCAGTACTTC.

Notes on this clonotype: A much larger clone sits a single nucleotide away, making a read error possible. The chain links TRBV20-1 to TRBJ1-1; D remains unclear. From germline, CDR1 is DFQATT and CDR2 SNEGSKA (reference sequence). CDR3 size: 16 residues. This CDR3 reads CSVRPLDGKMNTEAFF. The CDR3 bases are TGCAGTGTTAGACCTTTAGACGGTAAGATGAACACTGAAGCTTTCTTT.

V usage is TRBV28 and J usage is TRBJ2-1, with D unresolved. The germline V and J ends were trimmed by 6 bases and 12 bases, with 21 bases remaining between them. CDR3 length: 14 residues. CDR1 is MDHEN and CDR2 is SYDVKM in the germline V gene. CDR3 in amino acids: CASSSSGFTMRQFF. The CDR3, as DNA: TGTGCCAGCAGCTCATCCGGGTTTACAATGAGGCAGTTCTTC.

The J gene is TRBJ2-3, the V gene TRBV4-2, with D maybe TRBD2 (5 bases). CDR1 LGHNA and CDR2 YNFKEQ come from the germline V gene. There are 15 residues in the CDR3. Trimming stripped 2 bases from V and 1 base from J, with 10 bases between. This CDR3 reads CASSQTPDCTDTQYF. The CDR3 DNA reads TGTGCCAGCAGCCAAACCCCGGACTGCACAGATACGCAGTATTTT.

This clonotype has only one observation. One base away lies a much larger clone, so this may be a sequencing read error. The chain is built from TRBV20-1 and TRBJ1-5; D is possibly TRBD1 (5 bases). The germline V gene has CDR1 DFQATT and CDR2 SNEGSKA (reference sequence). The length of the CDR3 is 14 residues. The CDR3 protein is CSARAETGNQPQHF. The CDR3 DNA sequence: TGCAGTGCCAGAGCGGAGACAGGCAATCAGCCCCAGCATTTT.

This clonotype showed up many times. V usage is TRBV29-1 and J usage is TRBJ2-5; 8 nucleotides line up with TRBD1. This CDR3 region has 13 residues. Germline trimming cut 1 base from V and 6 bases from J; bases unmatched to any gene: 4. The germline gives CDR1 SQVTM, CDR2 ANQGSEA. The CDR3 spells CSVEVAGGKTQYF. DNA of the CDR3: TGCAGCGTTGAAGTTGCAGGGGGCAAGACCCAGTACTTC.

This clonotype was found many times. The chain couples TRBV11-2 to TRBJ2-3, with a possible D match to TRBD1 (5 bases). The V end lost 1 base, the J end lost 2 bases, and 10 bases lay between the germline ends. Germline V gene data show CDR1 as SGHAT and CDR2 as FQNNGV. This CDR3 is built from 15 residues. CDR3 bases: TGTGCCAGCAGCTTAGGGGGCGGAACCACAGATACGCAGTATTTT. This codes for CASSLGGGTTDTQYF.

The chain couples TRBV20-1 to TRBJ2-7; 8 bases align to TRBD1. V dropped 6 bases and J dropped 0; count of bases not matched to a gene: 4. The CDR3 has 13 residues. CDR1 DFQATT and CDR2 SNEGSKA come from the germline V gene (reference sequence). The CDR3 DNA reads TGCAGTGCGGCCGGGACAGGCTCCTACGAGCAGTACTTC. It is translated as CSAAGTGSYEQYF.